This T cell receptor (beta chain) was recovered during a study of T cell responses to AZD1222 COVID-19 vaccine. Only in-frame clones appear in the TCRdb table, and some are missing; sequencing was by immunoSEQ multiplex PCR. The sample consists of 150,000 or so clones, about 91% of them appearing once. This CDR3 comprises 13 residues. The germline V gene encodes CDR1 SGHKS and CDR2 YYEKEE (reference sequence). This TCR came from an adult in good health. This chain connects TRBV5-5 to TRBJ2-7; 7 bases map to TRBD2. The sequencing used peripheral blood, collected on day 0 of AZD1222 vaccination. The CDR3 nucleotides read TGTGCTGGCGGACTAGGGCCCATCGGCGAGCAGTACTTC. The encoded protein is CAGGLGPIGEQYF.